Below are 5 T cell receptor beta chains sequenced from a single sample in a study of blood T cell repertoires in COVID-19. Libraries were prepared by immunoSEQ multiplex PCR; TCRdb keeps only in-frame clonotypes and omits some of them. The profile shows over 50,000 clones, approximately 83% of them singletons. The sample taken for sequencing was peripheral blood. The receptors derive from a human donor in a cohort sampled during active COVID-19.

The chain combines TRBV28 with TRBJ2-4, with 8 positions matching TRBD1. The J segment lost 3 bases and the V segment lost 6 bases, leaving 10 bases of the junction unmatched. This CDR3 contains 16 residues. Germline CDR1 MDHEN, CDR2 SYDVKM. CDR3: CASSLGQAGVKNIQYF. The CDR3 nucleotides read TGTGCCAGCAGCCTGGGACAGGCTGGGGTCAAAAACATTCAGTACTTC.

The chain couples TRBV4-2 to TRBJ2-2; 7 bases agree with TRBD2. The germline CDR1 and CDR2 sequences are LGHNA and YNFKEQ. The CDR3 consists of 17 residues. J was trimmed by 1 base and V by 5 bases; bases with no gene match: 10. This chain's CDR3 is CASSSLGGEGNTGELFF. Here the CDR3 DNA reads TGTGCCAGCAGCTCCCTCGGTGGGGAGGGGAACACCGGGGAGCTGTTTTTT.

The rearrangement joins TRBV27 to TRBJ1-2; D is possibly TRBD1 (5 bases). Per the germline V gene, CDR1 is MNHEY and CDR2 is SMNVEV (reference sequence). The CDR3 contains 15 residues. V lost 5 bases and J lost 4, with 17 bases in between. The CDR3 region is CASSPYVGASYGYTF. The CDR3 nucleotides are TGTGCCAGCAGTCCCTATGTTGGGGCTTCCTATGGCTACACCTTC.

The V and J genes are TRBV3-1 (or the pseudogene TRBV3-2) and TRBJ2-5; D is unclear. The germline gives CDR1 LGHDT, CDR2 YNNKEL (reference sequence). The V gene lost 1 base and the J gene lost 8 bases, with 8 bases spanning the gap. The CDR3 extends over 12 amino acids. The chain's CDR3 is CASSQVAATQYF. The CDR3, as DNA: TGTGCCAGCAGCCAAGTAGCAGCCACCCAGTACTTC.

The chain joins TRBV27 to TRBJ1-5; possibly TRBD1 for D (5 bases). This CDR3 has 15 amino acids. Germline V gene lookup returns CDR1 MNHEY and CDR2 SMNVEV (reference sequence). V lost 5 bases to trimming and J lost 3 bases, with 14 bases between them. The CDR3 loop reads CASSPGGLVNQPQHF. The CDR3 coding sequence is TGTGCCAGCAGTCCGGGGGGTCTAGTCAATCAGCCCCAGCATTTT.